This T cell receptor beta chain was recovered during a study of OX40 agonist ivuxolimab in advanced cancers. Study details: Patients in the trial were receiving intravenous ivuxolimab every 2 weeks, at doses of 0.01 to 10 mg/kg. Those treated in dose escalation had hepatocellular carcinoma, melanoma, renal cell cancer or head and neck cancer. Study-level findings and limits: Some nonresponders likewise displayed low normalized T-cell clonal expansion.

Sequencing used immunoSEQ multiplex PCR; TCRdb keeps in-frame clones, though not all of them. This sample has over 70,000 clones, with about 88% found just once. Germline values: CDR1 KGHSH, CDR2 LQKENI. Trimming cost V 3 bases and J 3 bases; bases outside gene matches: 3. There are 15 residues in the CDR3. As for this clone: Antigen unknown.

The chain has TRBV18 and TRBJ1-5, with 9 bases fitting TRBD1. The receptor was derived from an adult with an advanced solid tumor such as melanoma, head and neck, liver or kidney cancer. The material sequenced was CD4+ or CD8+ T cells sorted from blood, taken in a trial of the OX40 agonist ivuxolimab. CDR3 amino acids: CASSPGQGNNQPQHF. The CDR3 DNA reads as TGTGCCAGCTCACCGGGACAGGGAAACAATCAGCCCCAGCATTTT.